The 30 T cell receptor beta chains listed next were all sequenced from one sample in a study of T cell changes during pregnancy in multiple sclerosis. TCRdb's table, derived via immunoSEQ multiplex PCR, lists solely in-frame clones and lacks some. This table holds 50,000 to 65,000 clones, roughly nine tenths found once. This sample comprised CD4+ T cells from peripheral blood mononuclear cells, obtained in the third trimester of pregnancy. The receptors come from a female donor with multiple sclerosis, enrolled in a pregnancy study.

V gene TRBV19 combines with J gene TRBJ2-3; 7 positions agree with TRBD2. From germline, CDR1 is LNHDA and CDR2 SQIVND (reference sequence). This CDR3 contains 15 residues. V was pared by 5 bases and J by 4 bases, with 9 bases of the junction left unmatched. In DNA form, the CDR3 reads TGTGCCAGTAGTGGCGCGGGAGTGTCGGCAGATACGCAGTATTTT. It is translated as CASSGAGVSADTQYF.

The V gene is TRBV7-2, the J gene TRBJ2-5; D is possibly TRBD1 (6 bases). Germline assignment: CDR1 SGHTA and CDR2 FQGNSA. The length of the CDR3 is 14 residues. Trimming stripped 2 bases from V and 2 bases from J, with 9 bases between. The CDR3 is CASSLRRGQETQYF. Here the CDR3 DNA reads TGTGCCAGCAGCTTACGCAGGGGTCAAGAGACCCAGTACTTC. The full variable domain, rest sourced from reference TRBV7-2 and TRBJ2-5, is GAGVSQSPSNKVTEKGKDVELRCDPISGHTALYWYRQSLGQGLEFLIYFQGNSAPDKSGLPSDRFSAERTGGSVSTLTIQRTQQEDSAVYLCASSLRRGQETQYFGPGTRLLVL.

V is TRBV5-1 and J is TRBJ1-1; D might be TRBD1 (6 bases). V was shortened by 4 bases and J by 4 bases, with 17 bases between the two germline ends. The CDR3 sequence is 15 residues long. Looked up from germline, CDR1 is SGHRS and CDR2 is YFSETQ. The CDR3 is CASSPRDTEGTEAFF. The CDR3 nucleotides read TGCGCCAGCAGCCCCCGGGACACGGAAGGCACTGAAGCTTTCTTT.

The chain employs TRBV28 and TRBJ2-1; 7 bases are shared with TRBD1. In germline, CDR1 is MDHEN, CDR2 SYDVKM. The junction had 1 base not matched to a gene; V was cut back by 4 bases and J by 7 bases. The CDR3 loop spans 12 amino acids. Here the CDR3 reads CASSSRGNEQFF. In DNA, the CDR3 is TGTGCCAGCAGTTCCAGGGGGAATGAGCAGTTCTTC.

The chain recombines TRBV6-1 with TRBJ1-1; 8 bases line up with TRBD1. V lost 2 bases, J lost 5 bases, and 4 bases stayed unmatched. CDR3 length: 14 residues. Germline values: CDR1 MNHNS, CDR2 SASEGT. CDR3 sequence (DNA): TGTGCCAGCAGTGAAATAGGACAGGGAACTGAAGCTTTCTTT. This translates into CASSEIGQGTEAFF.

V and J are TRBV6-1 and TRBJ1-4; possibly TRBD1 for D (5 bases). V dropped 4 bases and J dropped 4 bases, with 10 bases sitting between them. Germline V gene lookup returns CDR1 MNHNS and CDR2 SASEGT. The CDR3 extends over 14 amino acids. The CDR3 loop is CASSAQTVNEKLFF. The CDR3 DNA sequence: TGTGCCAGCAGTGCCCAGACAGTTAATGAAAAACTGTTTTTT.

V usage is TRBV6-6 and J usage is TRBJ2-7; 12 bases agree with TRBD2. CDR1 and CDR2 (germline): MNHNY, SVGAGI (reference sequence). This CDR3 comprises 13 residues. The V segment lost 7 bases and the J segment 12 bases; nucleotides outside the gene matches: 10. CDR3 DNA: TGTGCCAGCACCTTGACTAGCGGGAGTAGTCTGTACTTC. Its protein product is CASTLTSGSSLYF.

The J gene is TRBJ2-3, the V gene TRBV14, with D hard to call. Germline lookup yields CDR1 SGHDN and CDR2 FVKESK. Trimming left V 0 bases short and J 1 base short, with 11 bases between. CDR3 length: 16 amino acids. The CDR3 region is CASSQDLKSRTDTQYF. In nucleotides, the CDR3 is TGTGCCAGCAGCCAAGATCTAAAGTCCCGCACAGATACGCAGTATTTT.

The V gene is TRBV4-1, the J gene TRBJ2-5; possibly TRBD1 for D (7 bases). V lost 4 bases and J 2 bases, leaving 14 bases between the germline ends. The CDR3 has 15 amino acids. Germline V gene data show CDR1 as MGHRA and CDR2 as YSYEKL. Here the CDR3 reads CASSRGTALQETQYF. CDR3 in DNA: TGCGCCAGCAGCCGCGGGACAGCCCTGCAAGAGACCCAGTACTTC.

The rearrangement joins TRBV19 to TRBJ1-2, with D possibly TRBD1 on 5 matching bases. CDR1 is LNHDA, CDR2 SQIVND, per germline (reference sequence). The CDR3 has 16 amino acids. V lost 1 base and J 0 bases, leaving 12 bases between the germline ends. DNA for the CDR3: TGTGCCAGTAGTATAGTCGGGACGGGAGCTAACTATGGCTACACCTTC. Amino acids: CASSIVGTGANYGYTF.

J is TRBJ1-4 and V is TRBV4-3, with D unresolved. The CDR3 is 16 amino acids. In germline, CDR1 is LGHNA, CDR2 YSLEER. V dropped 0 bases and J dropped 7 bases, with 15 bases sitting between them. CDR3 nucleotides: TGCGCCAGCAGCCAAGATCCCCAGGTAGGATCTGAAAAACTGTTTTTT. It yields the protein CASSQDPQVGSEKLFF.

The genes are TRBV5-1 and TRBJ1-5; 8 bases agree with TRBD1. The V gene end was trimmed by 4 bases and the J gene end by 4 bases; junction bases not matched to a gene: 4. This CDR3 contains 14 residues. CDR1 and CDR2 from the germline V gene are SGHRS and YFSETQ. Here the CDR3 DNA reads TGCGCCAGCAGCGAGGGACAGGATAATCAGCCCCAGCATTTT. This translates into CASSEGQDNQPQHF.

The J gene is TRBJ2-2, the V gene TRBV9; D perhaps matches TRBD2 (5 bases). The CDR3 covers 19 residues. Germline CDR1 is SGDLS and CDR2 is YYNGEE. With 0 bases removed from V and 0 bases from J, the gap between germline ends came to 18 bases. The CDR3 protein is CASSVEIRTDGTNTGELFF. The CDR3 DNA reads TGTGCCAGCAGCGTAGAGATTAGGACCGACGGGACGAACACCGGGGAGCTGTTTTTT. Variable domain in full (rest from reference TRBV9 and TRBJ2-2): DSGVTQTPKHLITATGQRVTLRCSPRSGDLSVYWYQQSLDQGLQFLIQYYNGEERAKGNILERFSAQQFPDLHSELNLSSLELGDSALYFCASSVEIRTDGTNTGELFFGEGSRLTVL.

CDR3 sequence (DNA): TGTGCCAGCAGCGTGACTAGCGGGAGGGGTCAAGAGACCCAGTACTTC. This gives the protein CASSVTSGRGQETQYF. The chain joins TRBV2 to TRBJ2-5; 14 bases map to TRBD2. Germline V gene lookup returns CDR1 SNHLY and CDR2 FYNNEI. The junction had 5 bases not matched to a gene; V was cut back by 6 bases and J by 2 bases. The CDR3 extends over 16 amino acids.

The gene calls are TRBV5-1 and TRBJ1-2; 12 bases map to TRBD1. This CDR3 is 15 amino acids long. CDR1 is SGHRS, CDR2 YFSETQ, per germline. The V and J ends lost 1 base and 4 bases, in that order; junction bases with no gene match: 2. Here the CDR3 reads CASSLRGQGAYGYTF. The DNA for the CDR3 is TGCGCCAGCAGCTTGAGGGGACAGGGGGCCTATGGCTACACCTTC.

This chain uses TRBV4-1 with TRBJ2-1, with TRBD2 matching over 8 bases. V trimming: 1 base; J trimming: 5 bases; junction bases outside the gene matches: 4. The CDR3 loop spans 15 amino acids. Per the germline V gene, CDR1 is MGHRA and CDR2 is YSYEKL. Written as DNA, the CDR3 is TGCGCCAGCAGCCAAGCCGGACTAGCCCACAATGAGCAGTTCTTC. Residues: CASSQAGLAHNEQFF.

The genes are TRBV6-5 and TRBJ1-1; TRBD1 matches 7 bases. Germline V lookup: CDR1 MNHEY, CDR2 SVGAGI. The V and J ends lost 5 bases and 8 bases, in that order; junction bases with no gene match: 2. The CDR3 totals 11 residues. The CDR3 here is CASSTDREAFF. Written as DNA, the CDR3 is TGTGCCAGCAGTACGGACAGGGAAGCTTTCTTT.

A single count supports this clone. V usage is TRBV18 and J usage is TRBJ1-1, with a tentative D call TRBD1 (5 bases). V was cut by 3 bases and J by 6 bases, with 8 bases left in between. Per germline, CDR1 KGHSH and CDR2 LQKENI. The CDR3 has 12 residues. CDR3 sequence reads: CASSPQGAEAFF. DNA for the CDR3: TGTGCCAGCTCACCCCAAGGGGCTGAAGCTTTCTTT.

The V gene is TRBV5-1, the J gene TRBJ2-3; 8 bases align to TRBD2. CDR1 and CDR2 (germline): SGHRS, YFSETQ. The V and J ends lost 7 bases and 0 bases, in that order; junction bases with no gene match: 4. CDR3 size: 14 residues. DNA for the CDR3: TGCGCCAGCGGAGCGGGAGTGAGCACAGATACGCAGTATTTT. Translating gives CASGAGVSTDTQYF.

The chain uses TRBV7-2 and TRBJ2-7; TRBD2 agrees at 7 bases. The germline gives CDR1 SGHTA, CDR2 FQGNSA. V lost 1 base, J lost 4 bases, and 4 bases stayed unmatched. This CDR3 spans 14 amino acids. DNA for the CDR3: TGTGCCAGCAGCTTAGTGGGGGGGAAATACGAGCAGTACTTC. It specifies CASSLVGGKYEQYF.

This clone appeared a few times. This rearrangement joins TRBV7-7 to TRBJ2-2; tentatively, D is TRBD2 (6 bases). Germline V lookup: CDR1 SSHAT, CDR2 FNYEAQ (reference sequence). Between the trimmed V and J ends, which lost 5 bases and 13 bases, there was a span of 17 bases. CDR3 size: 13 residues. DNA for the CDR3: TGTGCCAGCAGCCCCCCTTTTGAGACTAGGCTGTTTTTT. This encodes CASSPPFETRLFF.

The chain couples TRBV6-1 to TRBJ2-3; TRBD2 might be the D (6 bases). V gave up 11 bases and J gave up 4 bases, with 19 bases separating them. The CDR3 extends over 14 amino acids. Germline assignment: CDR1 MNHNS and CDR2 SASEGT. The CDR3 coding sequence is TGTGCCGCGGATAGCCCGGGAGAAGCAGATACGCAGTATTTT. Residues: CAADSPGEADTQYF.

The chain combines TRBV29-1 with TRBJ1-1; D remains unclear. V lost 7 bases, J lost 7 bases, and 10 bases lay in between. The CDR3 runs 10 residues. The germline gives CDR1 SQVTM, CDR2 ANQGSEA. CDR3 nucleotide sequence: TGCAGCGCTCTCTCGCGTGAAGCTTTCTTT. It specifies CSALSREAFF.

The chain is built from TRBV20-1 and TRBJ1-1, with no clear D. Trimming removed 6 bases at V and 6 bases at J, with 11 bases between. The length of the CDR3 is 11 residues. Germline V lookup: CDR1 DFQATT, CDR2 SNEGSKA (reference sequence). The CDR3 sequence is CSAPREAEAFF. The CDR3 DNA sequence: TGCAGTGCCCCGCGGGAGGCTGAAGCTTTCTTT.

The J gene is TRBJ1-4, the V gene TRBV19; possible D gene TRBD1, 6 bases. The CDR3 runs to 14 residues. Germline CDR1 and CDR2: LNHDA and SQIVND (reference sequence). Trimming took 7 bases from V and 7 from J, leaving 16 bases between them. The CDR3 DNA reads TGTGCCAGTACCCGACAGGCGAGCAGTGAAAAACTGTTTTTT. Translating gives CASTRQASSEKLFF.

The V and J genes are TRBV12-5 and TRBJ1-1; D is possibly TRBD1 (6 bases). CDR1 LGHNT and CDR2 FRNRAP come from the germline V gene. The CDR3 spans 16 residues. V lost 2 bases and J 1 base, leaving 14 bases between the germline ends. The CDR3 sequence is CASGLSRGQTNTEAFF. The CDR3, as DNA: TGTGCTAGTGGTTTGAGCAGGGGACAAACGAACACTGAAGCTTTCTTT.

The chain has TRBV27 and TRBJ1-1; no clear D gene. Germline V gives CDR1 MNHEY, CDR2 SMNVEV (reference sequence). Trimming removed 6 bases from V and 0 bases from J, with 14 bases in between. The CDR3 totals 15 residues. Here the CDR3 reads CASRSDTVMNTEAFF. The CDR3 DNA reads as TGTGCCAGCAGATCTGACACAGTGATGAACACTGAAGCTTTCTTT.

DNA of the CDR3: TGTGCCAGTAGTATAGGGCAGGGGGCGGGTGAGGAGCAGTTCTTC. It translates to CASSIGQGAGEEQFF. The V and J genes are TRBV19 and TRBJ2-1; 8 bases are a match to TRBD1. This CDR3 is built from 15 residues. Germline V gives CDR1 LNHDA, CDR2 SQIVND (reference sequence). V shed 1 base, J shed 10 bases, and the junction held 9 bases outside the gene matches.

The rearrangement links TRBV7-9 to TRBJ1-2, with a possible D match to TRBD1 (6 bases). CDR1 is SEHNR and CDR2 is FQNEAQ in the germline V gene (reference sequence). V was pared by 3 bases and J by 5 bases, with 16 bases between. CDR3 size: 15 residues. The CDR3 coding sequence is TGTGCCAGCAGCTTGGCAGGGGCCGACAGTTATGGCTACACCTTC. It specifies CASSLAGADSYGYTF. The full variable domain, rest sourced from reference TRBV7-9 and TRBJ1-2, is DTGVSQNPRHKITKRGQNVTFRCDPISEHNRLYWYRQTLGQGPEFLTYFQNEAQLEKSRLLSDRFSAERPKGSFSTLEIQRTEQGDSAMYLCASSLAGADSYGYTFGSGTRLTVV.

The J gene is TRBJ2-3, the V gene TRBV5-1; 10 nucleotides agree with TRBD2. Germline-derived CDR1 and CDR2 are SGHRS and YFSETQ. Losses at the gene ends were 5 bases for V and 3 bases for J; bases not matched to a gene: 9. The CDR3 is 16 amino acids. The CDR3, as DNA: TGCGCCAGCAGGCCCGGGACTAGCGAGTCAACAGATACGCAGTATTTT. Translating it yields CASRPGTSESTDTQYF.